This passage covers 10 T cell receptor beta chains from one sample sequenced in a study of shared clonotypes between healthy human individuals. Method: immunoSEQ multiplex PCR; TCRdb's copy keeps in-frame clones and lacks some. The table shows 660,000 or so clones, with 95% to 96% occurring only once. Positively selected for CCR7, the CD45RO-negative cells used as naive CD8 cells excluded terminally differentiated effector memory CD45RA+ cells. Sequencing was carried out using naive CD8+ T cells sorted from blood. The receptors were sampled from a woman in her twenties or thirties in good health.

V and J are TRBV27 and TRBJ2-7; TRBD2 matches 7 bases. This CDR3 comprises 13 residues. Germline CDR1 is MNHEY and CDR2 is SMNVEV (reference sequence). Unmatched junction bases numbered 6, after V lost 10 bases and J lost 0 bases. CDR3 DNA: TGTGCCACCCTGGGGGGGACCTCCTACGAGCAGTACTTC. It is translated as CATLGGTSYEQYF.

J is TRBJ2-1 and V is TRBV5-1, with D unresolved. V shed 1 base and J shed 9 bases, with 8 bases lying between them. Per the germline V gene, CDR1 is SGHRS and CDR2 is YFSETQ. The CDR3 is made up of 12 amino acids. The DNA for the CDR3 is TGCGCCAGCAGCTTGAACTCCCGTGAGCAGTTCTTC. Translation: CASSLNSREQFF.

A single count supports this clone. The chain combines TRBV7-8 with TRBJ1-5; possibly TRBD1 for D (5 bases). Germline V gives CDR1 SGHVS, CDR2 FQNEAQ. The CDR3 sequence is 14 residues long. The ends were cut back, 5 bases at V and 3 bases at J, with 11 bases in the middle. The CDR3 DNA reads as TGTGCCAGCAGCGAGGGGATTCCCAATCAGCCCCAGCATTTT. Translation: CASSEGIPNQPQHF.

The chain recombines TRBV9 with TRBJ2-5, with D maybe TRBD1 (6 bases). The DNA matches TRBJ2-7 better at its end, which makes the J call doubtful. CDR3 size: 15 residues. Germline V gene sequence: CDR1 SGDLS, CDR2 YYNGEE. This chain's CDR3 is CASSVDGTFSYEQYF. The CDR3 DNA sequence: TGTGCCAGCAGCGTAGATGGGACATTCTCCTACGAGCAGTACTTC.

This sequence joins TRBV7-8 and TRBJ2-7; D remains unclear. Germline lookup yields CDR1 SGHVS and CDR2 FQNEAQ. Trimming took 11 bases from V and 0 from J, leaving 11 bases between them. The CDR3 is 12 residues long. DNA for the CDR3: TGTGCCTCCGCTCCGGACTCCTACGAGCAGTACTTC. Encoded protein: CASAPDSYEQYF.

This clone appeared a single time. V gene TRBV7-9 combines with J gene TRBJ2-7; D unresolved. The CDR3 extends over 12 amino acids. Germline V lookup: CDR1 SEHNR, CDR2 FQNEAQ (reference sequence). V was pared by 2 bases and J by 6 bases, with 8 bases between. CDR3: CASSLWTGEQYF. The CDR3 region has the DNA TGTGCCAGCAGCTTATGGACCGGCGAGCAGTACTTC.

This clone occurred once. Distinct nucleotide sequences in the sample also encode this CDR3. This rearrangement joins TRBV5-4 to TRBJ2-5; D gene uncertain. V lost 3 bases and J lost 1, with 7 bases in between. CDR3 size: 13 residues. The germline CDR1 and CDR2 sequences are SGHNT and YYREEE (reference sequence). DNA for the CDR3: TGTGCCAGCAGCTCGGAGAGCCAAGAGACCCAGTACTTC. The encoded protein is CASSSESQETQYF.

This chain uses TRBV19 with TRBJ1-3; perhaps TRBD1 as D (6 bases). Per germline, CDR1 LNHDA and CDR2 SQIVND (reference sequence). The CDR3 totals 15 residues. Trimming stripped 6 bases from V and 0 bases from J, with 12 bases between. The CDR3 is CASSSDRRSGNTIYF. The DNA of the CDR3 is TGTGCCAGTAGCTCGGACAGACGCTCTGGAAACACCATATATTTT.

The rearrangement uses TRBV5-6 and TRBJ2-2; 8 nucleotides line up with TRBD1. The V gene end was trimmed by 2 bases and the J gene end by 6 bases; junction bases not matched to a gene: 9. There are 16 residues in the CDR3. The germline gives CDR1 SGHDT, CDR2 YYEEEE. The CDR3 reads CASSFKSRGLSGELFF. As DNA, the CDR3 is TGTGCCAGCAGCTTCAAAAGCAGGGGGCTGTCCGGGGAGCTGTTTTTT. Using reference TRBV5-6 and TRBJ2-2 for the parts outside the CDR3, the full variable domain is DAGVTQSPTHLIKTRGQQVTLRCSPKSGHDTVSWYQQALGQGPQFIFQYYEEEERQRGNFPDRFSGHQFPNYSSELNVNALLLGDSALYLCASSFKSRGLSGELFFGEGSRLTVL.

This chain uses TRBV5-1 with TRBJ1-4; TRBD1 matches 7 bases. The germline CDR1 and CDR2 sequences are SGHRS and YFSETQ. J lost 3 bases, V lost 4 bases, and 3 bases had no gene match. The CDR3 length is 14 residues. The CDR3 loop is CASSPRGPNEKLFF. The CDR3 DNA sequence: TGCGCCAGCAGCCCTAGGGGGCCTAATGAAAAACTGTTTTTT.